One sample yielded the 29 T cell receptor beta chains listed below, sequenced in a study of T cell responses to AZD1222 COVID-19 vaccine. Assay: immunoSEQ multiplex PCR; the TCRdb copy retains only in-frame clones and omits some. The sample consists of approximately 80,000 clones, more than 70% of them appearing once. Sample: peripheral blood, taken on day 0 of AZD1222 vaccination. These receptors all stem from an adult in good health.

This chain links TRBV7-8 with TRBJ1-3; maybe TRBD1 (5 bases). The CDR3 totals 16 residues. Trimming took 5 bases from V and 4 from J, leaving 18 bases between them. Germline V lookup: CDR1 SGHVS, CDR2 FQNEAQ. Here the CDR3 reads CASSPSVGGPGNTIYF. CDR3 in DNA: TGTGCCAGCAGCCCATCCGTCGGGGGACCCGGAAACACCATATATTTT.

This chain's CDR3 is CASSIMAGPVVGYTF. The CDR3 nucleotides read TGTGCCAGTAGTATAATGGCAGGCCCCGTGGTTGGCTACACCTTC. The gene calls are TRBV19 and TRBJ1-2; no firm D call. Trimming shortened V by 2 bases and J by 7 bases, and 17 bases separated the two germline ends. From germline, CDR1 is LNHDA and CDR2 SQIVND (reference sequence). The CDR3 sequence is 15 residues long.

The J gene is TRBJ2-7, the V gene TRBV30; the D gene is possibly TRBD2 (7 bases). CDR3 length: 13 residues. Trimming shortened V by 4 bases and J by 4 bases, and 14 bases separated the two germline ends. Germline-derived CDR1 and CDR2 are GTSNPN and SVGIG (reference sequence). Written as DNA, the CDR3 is TGTGCCTGGAAGGGGGGGGCGCTGTACGAGCAGTACTTC. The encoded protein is CAWKGGALYEQYF.

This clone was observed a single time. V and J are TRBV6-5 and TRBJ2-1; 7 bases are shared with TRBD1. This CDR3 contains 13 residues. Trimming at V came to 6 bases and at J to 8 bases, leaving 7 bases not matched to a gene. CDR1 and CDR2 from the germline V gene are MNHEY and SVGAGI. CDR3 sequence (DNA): TGTGCCAGCAGGACAGGGTCGAACGATGAGCAGTTCTTC. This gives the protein CASRTGSNDEQFF.

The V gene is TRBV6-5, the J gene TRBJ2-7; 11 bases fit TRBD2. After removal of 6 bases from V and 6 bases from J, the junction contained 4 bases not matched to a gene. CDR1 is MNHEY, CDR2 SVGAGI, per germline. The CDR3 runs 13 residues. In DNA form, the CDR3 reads TGTGCCAGCAGACTAGCGGGAGCCGGCGAGCAGTACTTC. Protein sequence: CASRLAGAGEQYF.

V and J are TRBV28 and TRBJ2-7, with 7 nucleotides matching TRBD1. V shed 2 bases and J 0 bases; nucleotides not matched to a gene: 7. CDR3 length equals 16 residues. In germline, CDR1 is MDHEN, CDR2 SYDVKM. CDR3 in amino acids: CASSLGVTGPSYEQYF. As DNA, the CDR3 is TGTGCCAGCAGTTTAGGGGTGACAGGGCCCTCCTACGAGCAGTACTTC.

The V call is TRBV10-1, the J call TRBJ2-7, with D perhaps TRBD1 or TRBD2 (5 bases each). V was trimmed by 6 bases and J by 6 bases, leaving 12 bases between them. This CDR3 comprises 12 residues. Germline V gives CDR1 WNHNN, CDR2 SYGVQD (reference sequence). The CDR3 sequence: CASSSGPAEQYF. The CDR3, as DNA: TGCGCCAGCAGCTCGGGACCAGCCGAGCAGTACTTC.

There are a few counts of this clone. The DNA of the CDR3 is TGTGCCAGCACCTTTGGGACCACCGGGGAGCTGTTTTTT. Amino acids: CASTFGTTGELFF. This chain links TRBV12-3 or TRBV12-4 with TRBJ2-2; D may correspond to TRBD1 or TRBD2 (5 bases each). This CDR3 spans 13 amino acids. V was clipped by 7 bases and J by 4 bases, with 10 bases between them.

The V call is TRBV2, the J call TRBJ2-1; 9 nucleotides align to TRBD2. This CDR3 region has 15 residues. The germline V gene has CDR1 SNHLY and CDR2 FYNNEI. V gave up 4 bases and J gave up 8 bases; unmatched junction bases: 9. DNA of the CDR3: TGTGCCAGCAGTGGAGGGACTAGCTCTGGGGATGAGCAGTTCTTC. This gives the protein CASSGGTSSGDEQFF.

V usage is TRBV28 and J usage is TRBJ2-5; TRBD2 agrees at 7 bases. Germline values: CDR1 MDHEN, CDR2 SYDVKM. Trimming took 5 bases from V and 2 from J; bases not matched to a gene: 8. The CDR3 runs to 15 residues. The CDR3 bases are TGTGCCAGCAGTCGCTACGGGACTAAACAAGAGACCCAGTACTTC. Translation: CASSRYGTKQETQYF.

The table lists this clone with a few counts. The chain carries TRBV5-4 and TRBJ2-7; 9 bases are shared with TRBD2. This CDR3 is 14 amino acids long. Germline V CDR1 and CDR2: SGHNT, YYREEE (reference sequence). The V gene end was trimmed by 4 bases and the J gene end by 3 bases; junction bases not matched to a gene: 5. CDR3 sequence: CASSRTSDYYEQYF. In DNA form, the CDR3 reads TGTGCCAGCAGCCGGACTAGCGATTACTACGAGCAGTACTTC.

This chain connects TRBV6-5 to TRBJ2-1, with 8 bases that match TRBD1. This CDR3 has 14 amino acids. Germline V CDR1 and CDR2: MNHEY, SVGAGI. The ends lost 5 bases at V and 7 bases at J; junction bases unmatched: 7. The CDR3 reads CASSPGTGGNEQFF. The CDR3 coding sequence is TGTGCCAGCAGTCCCGGGACAGGAGGGAATGAGCAGTTCTTC.

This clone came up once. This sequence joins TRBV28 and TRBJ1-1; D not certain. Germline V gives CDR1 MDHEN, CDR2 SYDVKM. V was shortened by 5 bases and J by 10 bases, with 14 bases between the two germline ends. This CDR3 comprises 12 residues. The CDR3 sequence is CASSAWSSTAFF. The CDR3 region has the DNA TGTGCCAGCAGTGCTTGGAGCAGTACAGCTTTCTTT.

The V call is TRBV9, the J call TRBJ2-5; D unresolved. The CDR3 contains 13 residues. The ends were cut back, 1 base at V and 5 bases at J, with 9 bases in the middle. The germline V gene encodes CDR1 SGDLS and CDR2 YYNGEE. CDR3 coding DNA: TGTGCCAGCAGCGTATCTTCAACGGAGACCCAGTACTTC. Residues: CASSVSSTETQYF.

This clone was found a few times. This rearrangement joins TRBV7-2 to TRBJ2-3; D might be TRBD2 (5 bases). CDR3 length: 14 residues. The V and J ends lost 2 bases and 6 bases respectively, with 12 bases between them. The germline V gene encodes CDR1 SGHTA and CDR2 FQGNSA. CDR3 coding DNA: TGTGCCAGCAGCTTAACGGGAACAGTGGATACGCAGTATTTT. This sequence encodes CASSLTGTVDTQYF.

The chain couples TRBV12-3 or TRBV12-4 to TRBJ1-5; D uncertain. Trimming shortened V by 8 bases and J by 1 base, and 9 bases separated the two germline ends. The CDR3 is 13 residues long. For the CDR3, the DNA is TGTGCCAGCGGAGCAGCCAGCAATCAGCCCCAGCATTTT. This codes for CASGAASNQPQHF.

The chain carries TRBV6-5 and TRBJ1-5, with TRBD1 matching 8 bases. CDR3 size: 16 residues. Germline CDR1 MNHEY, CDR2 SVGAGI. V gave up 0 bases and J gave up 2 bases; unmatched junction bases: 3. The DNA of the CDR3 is TGTGCCAGCAGTTACTCCGGACAGGGTGGCAATCAGCCCCAGCATTTT. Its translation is CASSYSGQGGNQPQHF.

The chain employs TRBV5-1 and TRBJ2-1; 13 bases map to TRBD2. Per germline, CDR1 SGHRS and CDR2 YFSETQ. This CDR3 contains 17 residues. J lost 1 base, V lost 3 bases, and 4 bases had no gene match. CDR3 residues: CASSWGLAGISYNEQFF. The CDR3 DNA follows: TGCGCCAGCAGCTGGGGACTAGCGGGAATATCCTACAATGAGCAGTTCTTC.

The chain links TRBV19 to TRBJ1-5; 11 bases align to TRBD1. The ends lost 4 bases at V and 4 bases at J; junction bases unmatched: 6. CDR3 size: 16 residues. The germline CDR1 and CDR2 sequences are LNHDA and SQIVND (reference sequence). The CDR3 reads CASSTSGTGGNQPQHF. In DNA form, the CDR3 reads TGTGCCAGTAGTACGTCCGGGACAGGGGGGAATCAGCCCCAGCATTTT. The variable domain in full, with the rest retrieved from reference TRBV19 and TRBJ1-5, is DGGITQSPKYLFRKEGQNVTLSCEQNLNHDAMYWYRQDPGQGLRLIYYSQIVNDFQKGDIAEGYSVSREKKESFPLTVTSAQKNPTAFYLCASSTSGTGGNQPQHFGDGTRLSIL.

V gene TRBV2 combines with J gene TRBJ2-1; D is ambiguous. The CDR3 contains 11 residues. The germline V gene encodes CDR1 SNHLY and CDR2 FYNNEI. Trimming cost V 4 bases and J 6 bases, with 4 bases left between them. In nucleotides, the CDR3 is TGTGCCAGCAGTGTAGGCAATGAGCAGTTCTTC. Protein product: CASSVGNEQFF.

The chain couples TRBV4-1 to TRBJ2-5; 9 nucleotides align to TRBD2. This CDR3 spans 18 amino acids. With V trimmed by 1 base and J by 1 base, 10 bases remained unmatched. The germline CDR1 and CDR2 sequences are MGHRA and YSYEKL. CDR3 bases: TGCGCCAGCAGCCAAGGGCCTAGCGGGACGGGGAGCCAAGAGACCCAGTACTTC. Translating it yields CASSQGPSGTGSQETQYF.

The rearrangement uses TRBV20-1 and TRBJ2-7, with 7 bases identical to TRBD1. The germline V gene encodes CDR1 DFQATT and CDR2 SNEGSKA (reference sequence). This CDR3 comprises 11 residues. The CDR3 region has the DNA TGCAGCGCGGCAGGGGGCTACGAGCAGTACTTC. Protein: CSAAGGYEQYF.

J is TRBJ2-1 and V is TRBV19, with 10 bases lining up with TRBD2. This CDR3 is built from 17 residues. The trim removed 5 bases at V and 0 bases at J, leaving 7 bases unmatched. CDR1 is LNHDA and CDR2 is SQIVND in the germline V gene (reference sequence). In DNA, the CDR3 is TGTGCCAGTAGTGCAGCGGGGGGGGCTGGCTCCTACAATGAGCAGTTCTTC. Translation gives CASSAAGGAGSYNEQFF.

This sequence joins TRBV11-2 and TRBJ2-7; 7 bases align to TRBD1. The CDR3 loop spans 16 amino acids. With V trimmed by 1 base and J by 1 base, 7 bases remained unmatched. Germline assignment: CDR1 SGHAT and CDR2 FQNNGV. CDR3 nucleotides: TGTGCCAGCAGCTTAGCTTGGGGCAGGGGGTCCTACGAGCAGTACTTC. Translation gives CASSLAWGRGSYEQYF.

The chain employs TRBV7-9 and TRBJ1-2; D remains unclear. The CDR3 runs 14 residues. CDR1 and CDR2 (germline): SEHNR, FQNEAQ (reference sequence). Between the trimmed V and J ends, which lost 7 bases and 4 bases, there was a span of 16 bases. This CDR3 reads CASTLRTEFYGYTF. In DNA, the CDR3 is TGTGCCAGCACTTTAAGGACGGAGTTCTATGGCTACACCTTC.

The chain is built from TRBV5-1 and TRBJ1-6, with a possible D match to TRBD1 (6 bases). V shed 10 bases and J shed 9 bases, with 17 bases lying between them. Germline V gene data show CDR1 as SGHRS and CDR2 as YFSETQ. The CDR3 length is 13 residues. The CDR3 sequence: CAPRQVWCSPLHF. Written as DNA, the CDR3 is TGCGCCCCCAGACAGGTTTGGTGTTCACCCCTCCACTTT.

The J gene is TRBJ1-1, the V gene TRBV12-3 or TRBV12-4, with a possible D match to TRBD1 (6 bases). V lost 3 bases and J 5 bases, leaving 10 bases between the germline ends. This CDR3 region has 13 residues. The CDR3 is CASSLEGGTEAFF. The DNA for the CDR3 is TGTGCCAGCAGTTTGGAGGGGGGGACTGAAGCTTTCTTT.

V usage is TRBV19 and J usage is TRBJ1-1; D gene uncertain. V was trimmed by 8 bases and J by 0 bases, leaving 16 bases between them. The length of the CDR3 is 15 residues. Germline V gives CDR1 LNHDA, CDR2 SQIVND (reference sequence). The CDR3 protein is CASSASGWVNTEAFF. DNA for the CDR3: TGTGCCAGTTCGGCTTCCGGGTGGGTGAACACTGAAGCTTTCTTT.

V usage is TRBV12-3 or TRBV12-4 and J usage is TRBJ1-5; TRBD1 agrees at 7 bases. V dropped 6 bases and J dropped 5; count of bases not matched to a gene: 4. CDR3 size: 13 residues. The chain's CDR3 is CASRGQQDQPQHF. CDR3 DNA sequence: TGTGCCAGCAGGGGACAGCAGGATCAGCCCCAGCATTTT.